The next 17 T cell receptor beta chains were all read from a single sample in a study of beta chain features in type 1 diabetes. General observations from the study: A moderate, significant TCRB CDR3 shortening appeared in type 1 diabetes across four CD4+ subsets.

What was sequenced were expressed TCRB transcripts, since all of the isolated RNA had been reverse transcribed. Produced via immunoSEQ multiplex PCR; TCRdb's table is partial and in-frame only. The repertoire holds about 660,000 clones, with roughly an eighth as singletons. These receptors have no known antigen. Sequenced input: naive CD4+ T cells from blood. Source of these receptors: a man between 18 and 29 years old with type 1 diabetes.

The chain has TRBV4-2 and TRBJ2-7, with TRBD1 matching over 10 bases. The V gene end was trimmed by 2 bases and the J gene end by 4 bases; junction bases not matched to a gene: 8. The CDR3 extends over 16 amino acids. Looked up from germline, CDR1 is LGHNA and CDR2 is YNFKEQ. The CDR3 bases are TGTGCCAGCAGCCAACAACGGGGACAGGGGACTTACGAGCAGTACTTC. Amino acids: CASSQQRGQGTYEQYF.

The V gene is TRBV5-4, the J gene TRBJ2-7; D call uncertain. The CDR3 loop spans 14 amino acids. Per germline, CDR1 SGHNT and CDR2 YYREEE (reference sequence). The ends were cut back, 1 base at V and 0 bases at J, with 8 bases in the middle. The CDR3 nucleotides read TGTGCCAGCAGCTTGCCATATAGCTCCTACGAGCAGTACTTC. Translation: CASSLPYSSYEQYF. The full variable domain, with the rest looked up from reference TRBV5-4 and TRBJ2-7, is ETGVTQSPTHLIKTRGQQVTLRCSSQSGHNTVSWYQQALGQGPQFIFQYYREEENGRGNFPPRFSGLQFPNYSSELNVNALELDDSALYLCASSLPYSSYEQYFGPGTRLTVT.

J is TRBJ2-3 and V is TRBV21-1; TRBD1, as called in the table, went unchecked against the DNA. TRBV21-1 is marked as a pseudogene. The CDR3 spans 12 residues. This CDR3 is CASSRTTDTQYF. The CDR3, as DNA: TGTGCCAGCAGCAGGACAACGGATACGCAGTATTTT.

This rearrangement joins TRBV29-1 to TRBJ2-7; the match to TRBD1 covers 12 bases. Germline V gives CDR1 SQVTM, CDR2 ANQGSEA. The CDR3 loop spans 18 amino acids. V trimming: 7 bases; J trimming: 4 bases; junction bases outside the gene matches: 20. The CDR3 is CSAGRGTGGVGAKYEQYF. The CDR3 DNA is TGCAGCGCTGGACGCGGGACAGGGGGCGTCGGGGCCAAGTACGAGCAGTACTTC.

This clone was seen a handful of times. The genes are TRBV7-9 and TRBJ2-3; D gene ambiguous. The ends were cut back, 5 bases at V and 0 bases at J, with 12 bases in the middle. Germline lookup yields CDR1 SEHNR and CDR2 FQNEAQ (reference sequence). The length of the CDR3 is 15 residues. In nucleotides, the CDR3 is TGTGCCAGCAGCCCCGGAAGCACTAGCACAGATACGCAGTATTTT. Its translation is CASSPGSTSTDTQYF.

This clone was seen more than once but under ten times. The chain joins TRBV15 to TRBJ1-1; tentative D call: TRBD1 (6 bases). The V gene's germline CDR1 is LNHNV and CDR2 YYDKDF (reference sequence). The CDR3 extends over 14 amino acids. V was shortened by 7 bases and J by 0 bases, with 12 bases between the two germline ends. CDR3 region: CATTLGQMNTEAFF. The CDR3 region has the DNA TGTGCCACCACCCTGGGACAAATGAACACTGAAGCTTTCTTT.

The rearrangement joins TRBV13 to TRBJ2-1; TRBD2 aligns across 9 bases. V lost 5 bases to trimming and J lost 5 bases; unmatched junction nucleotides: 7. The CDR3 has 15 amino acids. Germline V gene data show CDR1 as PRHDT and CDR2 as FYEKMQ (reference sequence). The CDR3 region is CASSKGLAGHNEQFF. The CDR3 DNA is TGTGCCAGCAGCAAGGGCCTAGCGGGGCACAATGAGCAGTTCTTC.

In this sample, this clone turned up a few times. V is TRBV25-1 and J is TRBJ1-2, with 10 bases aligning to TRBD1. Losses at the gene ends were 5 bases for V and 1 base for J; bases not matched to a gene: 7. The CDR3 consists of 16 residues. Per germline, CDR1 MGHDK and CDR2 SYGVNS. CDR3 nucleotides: TGTGCCAGCAGTCAAGGACAGGGGGGAGATAACTATGGCTACACCTTC. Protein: CASSQGQGGDNYGYTF.

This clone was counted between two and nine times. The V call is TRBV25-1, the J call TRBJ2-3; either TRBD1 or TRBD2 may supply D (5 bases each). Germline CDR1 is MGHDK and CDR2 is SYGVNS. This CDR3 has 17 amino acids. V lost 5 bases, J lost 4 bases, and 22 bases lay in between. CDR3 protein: CASSPGPPAAYADTQYF. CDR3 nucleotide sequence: TGTGCCAGCAGTCCGGGACCCCCGGCGGCCTACGCAGATACGCAGTATTTT.

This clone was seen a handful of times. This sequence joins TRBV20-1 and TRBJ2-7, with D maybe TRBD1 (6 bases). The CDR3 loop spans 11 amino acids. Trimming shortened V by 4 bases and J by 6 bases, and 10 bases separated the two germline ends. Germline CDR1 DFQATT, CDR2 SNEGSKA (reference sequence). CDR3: CSATQGREQYF. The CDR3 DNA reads TGCAGTGCTACACAGGGACGCGAGCAGTACTTC.

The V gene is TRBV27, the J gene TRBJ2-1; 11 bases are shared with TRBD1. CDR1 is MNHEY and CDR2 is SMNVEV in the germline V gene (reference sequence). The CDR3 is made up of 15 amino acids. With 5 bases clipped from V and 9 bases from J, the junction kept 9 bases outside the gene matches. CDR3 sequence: CASSGGQGVRSEQFF. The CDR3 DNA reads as TGTGCCAGCAGTGGGGGACAGGGGGTCCGTAGTGAGCAGTTCTTC.

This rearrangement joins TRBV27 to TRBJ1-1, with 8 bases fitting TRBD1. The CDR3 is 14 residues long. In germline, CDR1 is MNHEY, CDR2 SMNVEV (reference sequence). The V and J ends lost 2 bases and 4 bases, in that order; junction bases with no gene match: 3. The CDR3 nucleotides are TGTGCCAGCAGTTTACGACAGGGGACCACTGAAGCTTTCTTT. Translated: CASSLRQGTTEAFF.

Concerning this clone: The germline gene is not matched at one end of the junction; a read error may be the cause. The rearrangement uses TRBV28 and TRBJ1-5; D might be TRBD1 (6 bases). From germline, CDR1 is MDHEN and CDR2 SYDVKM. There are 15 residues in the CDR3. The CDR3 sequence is CASCLLDRPNQPQHF. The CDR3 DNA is TGTGCCAGCTGTTTGTTGGACAGACCAAATCAGCCCCAGCATTTT.

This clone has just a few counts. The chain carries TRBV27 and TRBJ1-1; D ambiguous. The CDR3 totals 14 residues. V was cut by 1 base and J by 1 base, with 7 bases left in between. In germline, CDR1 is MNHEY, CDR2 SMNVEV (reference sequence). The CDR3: CASSLYDGNTEAFF. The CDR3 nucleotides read TGTGCCAGCAGTTTATACGACGGGAACACTGAAGCTTTCTTT.

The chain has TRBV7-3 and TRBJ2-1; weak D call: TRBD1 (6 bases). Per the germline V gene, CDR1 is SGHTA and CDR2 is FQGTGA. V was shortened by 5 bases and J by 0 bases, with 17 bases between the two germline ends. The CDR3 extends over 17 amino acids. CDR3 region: CASSGLGGVGSYNEQFF. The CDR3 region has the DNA TGTGCCAGCAGCGGATTAGGGGGAGTGGGCTCCTACAATGAGCAGTTCTTC.

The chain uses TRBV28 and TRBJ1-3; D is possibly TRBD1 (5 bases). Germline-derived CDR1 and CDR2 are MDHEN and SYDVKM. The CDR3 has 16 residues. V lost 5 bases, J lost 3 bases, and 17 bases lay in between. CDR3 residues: CASSRVYGGDGNTIYF. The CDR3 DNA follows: TGTGCCAGCAGTAGGGTTTACGGGGGTGATGGAAACACCATATATTTT.

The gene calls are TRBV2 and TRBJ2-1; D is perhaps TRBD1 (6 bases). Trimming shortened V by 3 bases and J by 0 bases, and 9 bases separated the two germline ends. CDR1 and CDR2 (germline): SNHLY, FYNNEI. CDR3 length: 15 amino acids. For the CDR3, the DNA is TGTGCCAGCAGTGACACAGGGAGCTCCTACAATGAGCAGTTCTTC. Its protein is CASSDTGSSYNEQFF.